What follows describes a single T cell receptor (beta chain). The antigen remains unidentified. The data belong to a study of T cell responses to AZD1222 COVID-19 vaccine. For the study at large: Analysis merged second doses at about 4 or about 12 weeks. Overall study results and limits: Spike regions recognized by vaccine-associated CD4 TCRs spanned the protein, led by 160-218 and 743-854. Nearly half of the spike-specific TCRs reportedly recognize variant regions that carry no mutations.

Profiling relied on immunoSEQ multiplex PCR, and the TCRdb table lists in-frame clones only, not all of them. This table has 130,000 or so clones, over 75% appearing once. The sample was peripheral blood, taken on day 0 of AZD1222 vaccination. The TCR was taken from an adult in good health.

CDR3 bases: TGTGCCAGCAGCCACGAAGCCGGGACAGGGTTCTATAATTCACCCCTCCACTTT. Translated, it gives CASSHEAGTGFYNSPLHF. V usage is TRBV7-2 and J usage is TRBJ1-6, with 9 bases that match TRBD1. The V and J ends lost 5 bases and 3 bases, in that order; junction bases with no gene match: 11. Germline V gene sequence: CDR1 SGHTA, CDR2 FQGNSA. This CDR3 is 18 amino acids long.